The 6 T cell receptor beta chains below come from one sample, sequenced in a study of cytomegalovirus exposure and HLA in healthy donors. Produced via immunoSEQ multiplex PCR; TCRdb's table is partial and in-frame only. The table shows a few hundred thousand clones, with about nine tenths occurring only once. Sequenced: PBMCs. Receptors were obtained from a woman between 18 and 29 years old in good health and CMV-seronegative.

The chain combines TRBV11-2 with TRBJ2-1, with 10 bases fitting TRBD2. V lost 0 bases to trimming and J lost 8 bases; unmatched junction nucleotides: 7. The CDR3 runs to 16 residues. Per germline, CDR1 SGHAT and CDR2 FQNNGV. This CDR3 is CASSLEPSGSWYEQFF. The CDR3 DNA is TGTGCCAGCAGCTTAGAACCTAGCGGGAGCTGGTATGAGCAGTTCTTC.

This chain uses TRBV14 with TRBJ2-1, with TRBD2 matching 8 bases. The CDR3 totals 17 residues. Trimming at V came to 2 bases and at J to 0 bases, leaving 6 bases not matched to a gene. The germline CDR1 and CDR2 sequences are SGHDN and FVKESK. CDR3 sequence reads: CASSQWPGRASYNEQFF. CDR3 nucleotides: TGTGCCAGCAGCCAATGGCCCGGGAGGGCCTCCTACAATGAGCAGTTCTTC.

This clone has just one count. The chain employs TRBV4-1 and TRBJ1-1, with TRBD1 as a possible D gene (6 bases). The CDR3 spans 15 residues. Germline V gene data show CDR1 as MGHRA and CDR2 as YSYEKL. With 4 bases removed from V and 1 base from J, the gap between germline ends came to 13 bases. Written as DNA, the CDR3 is TGCGCCAGCAGCCTTGCAGGGGCTTCGAACACTGAAGCTTTCTTT. It is translated as CASSLAGASNTEAFF.

This sequence joins TRBV6-1 and TRBJ2-7; TRBD1 matches at 8 bases. This CDR3 region has 13 residues. The germline gives CDR1 MNHNS, CDR2 SASEGT. V was pared by 5 bases and J by 7 bases, with 7 bases of the junction left unmatched. The CDR3: CASSFERTGEQYF. DNA of the CDR3: TGTGCCAGCAGTTTCGAGCGGACAGGGGAGCAGTACTTC.

V usage is TRBV30 and J usage is TRBJ2-1; maybe TRBD2 (6 bases). The germline CDR1 and CDR2 sequences are GTSNPN and SVGIG (reference sequence). The CDR3 runs 15 residues. Trimming removed 0 bases from V and 9 bases from J, with 18 bases in between. The CDR3 reads CAWSVCRDLGGEQFF. CDR3 nucleotide sequence: TGTGCCTGGAGTGTATGTCGGGACTTAGGTGGTGAGCAGTTCTTC.

This chain joins TRBV19 and TRBJ2-7; D is unresolved. The V end lost 2 bases, the J end lost 3 bases, and 14 bases lay between the germline ends. This CDR3 has 15 amino acids. CDR1 and CDR2 (germline): LNHDA, SQIVND (reference sequence). The CDR3 bases are TGTGCCAGTAGTATACTCCACGAGTCTGGCTACGAGCAGTACTTC. Residues: CASSILHESGYEQYF.